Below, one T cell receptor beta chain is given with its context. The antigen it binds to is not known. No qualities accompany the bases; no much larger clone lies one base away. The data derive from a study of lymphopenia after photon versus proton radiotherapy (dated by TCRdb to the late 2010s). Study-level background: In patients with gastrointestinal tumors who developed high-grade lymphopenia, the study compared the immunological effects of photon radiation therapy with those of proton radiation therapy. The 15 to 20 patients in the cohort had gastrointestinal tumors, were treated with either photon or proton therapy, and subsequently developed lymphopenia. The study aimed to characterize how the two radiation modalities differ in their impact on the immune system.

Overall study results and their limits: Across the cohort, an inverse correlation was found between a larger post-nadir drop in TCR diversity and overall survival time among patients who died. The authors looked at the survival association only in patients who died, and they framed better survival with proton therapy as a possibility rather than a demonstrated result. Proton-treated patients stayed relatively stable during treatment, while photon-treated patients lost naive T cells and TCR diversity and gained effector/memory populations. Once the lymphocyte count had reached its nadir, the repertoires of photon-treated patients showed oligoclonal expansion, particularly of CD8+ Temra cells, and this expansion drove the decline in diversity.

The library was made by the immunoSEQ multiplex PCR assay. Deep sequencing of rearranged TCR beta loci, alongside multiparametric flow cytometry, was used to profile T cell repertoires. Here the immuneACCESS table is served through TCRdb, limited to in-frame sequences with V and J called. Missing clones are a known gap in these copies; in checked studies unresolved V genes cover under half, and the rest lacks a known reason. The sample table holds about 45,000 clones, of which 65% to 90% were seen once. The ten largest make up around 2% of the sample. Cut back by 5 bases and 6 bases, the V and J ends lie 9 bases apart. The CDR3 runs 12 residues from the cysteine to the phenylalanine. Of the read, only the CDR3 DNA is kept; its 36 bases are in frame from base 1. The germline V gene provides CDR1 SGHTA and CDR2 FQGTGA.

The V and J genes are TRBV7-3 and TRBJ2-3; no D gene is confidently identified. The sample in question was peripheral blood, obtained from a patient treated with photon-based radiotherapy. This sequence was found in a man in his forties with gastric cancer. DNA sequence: TGTGCCAGCAGCCTACTCGGGGATACGCAGTATTTT. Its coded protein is CASSLLGDTQYF. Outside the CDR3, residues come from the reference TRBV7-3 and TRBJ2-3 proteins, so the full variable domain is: GAGVSQTPSNKVTEKGKYVELRCDPISGHTALYWYRQSLGQGPEFLIYFQGTGAADDSGLPNDRFFAVRPEGSVSTLKIQRTERGDSAVYLCASSLLGDTQYFGPGTRLTVL.